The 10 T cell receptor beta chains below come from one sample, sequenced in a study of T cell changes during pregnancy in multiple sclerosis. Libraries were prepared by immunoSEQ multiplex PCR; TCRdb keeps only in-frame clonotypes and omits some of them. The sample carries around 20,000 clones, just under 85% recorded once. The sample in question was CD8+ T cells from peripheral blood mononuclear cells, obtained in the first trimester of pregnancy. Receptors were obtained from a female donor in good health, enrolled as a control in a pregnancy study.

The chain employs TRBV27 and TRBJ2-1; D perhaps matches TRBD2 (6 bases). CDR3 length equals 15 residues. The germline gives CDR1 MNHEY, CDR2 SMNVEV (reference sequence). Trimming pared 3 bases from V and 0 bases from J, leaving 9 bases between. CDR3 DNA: TGTGCCAGCAGTTTTGCCGGGAGCTCCTACAATGAGCAGTTCTTC. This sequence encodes CASSFAGSSYNEQFF.

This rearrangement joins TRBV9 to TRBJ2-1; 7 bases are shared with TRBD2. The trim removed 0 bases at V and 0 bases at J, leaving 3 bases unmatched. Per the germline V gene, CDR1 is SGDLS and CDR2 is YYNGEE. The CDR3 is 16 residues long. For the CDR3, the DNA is TGTGCCAGCAGCGTAGTCGGGGGGAGCTCCTACAATGAGCAGTTCTTC. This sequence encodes CASSVVGGSSYNEQFF. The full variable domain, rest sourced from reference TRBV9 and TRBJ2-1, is DSGVTQTPKHLITATGQRVTLRCSPRSGDLSVYWYQQSLDQGLQFLIQYYNGEERAKGNILERFSAQQFPDLHSELNLSSLELGDSALYFCASSVVGGSSYNEQFFGPGTRLTVL.

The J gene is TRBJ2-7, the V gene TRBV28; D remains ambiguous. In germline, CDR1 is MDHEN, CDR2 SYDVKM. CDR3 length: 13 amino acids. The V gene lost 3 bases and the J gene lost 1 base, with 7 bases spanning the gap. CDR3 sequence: CASSFSTSYEQYF. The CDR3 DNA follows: TGTGCCAGCAGTTTTAGTACGTCCTACGAGCAGTACTTC. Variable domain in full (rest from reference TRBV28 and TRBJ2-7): DVKVTQSSRYLVKRTGEKVFLECVQDMDHENMFWYRQDPGLGLRLIYFSYDVKMKEKGDIPEGYSVSREKKERFSLILESASTNQTSMYLCASSFSTSYEQYFGPGTRLTVT.

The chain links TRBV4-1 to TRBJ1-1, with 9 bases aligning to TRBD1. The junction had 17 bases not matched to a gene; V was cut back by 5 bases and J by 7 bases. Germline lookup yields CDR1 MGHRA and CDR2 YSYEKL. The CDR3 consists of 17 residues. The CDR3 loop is CASSAAPGTGNFGEAFF. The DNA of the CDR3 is TGCGCCAGCAGCGCCGCGCCCGGGACAGGGAATTTCGGTGAAGCTTTCTTT.

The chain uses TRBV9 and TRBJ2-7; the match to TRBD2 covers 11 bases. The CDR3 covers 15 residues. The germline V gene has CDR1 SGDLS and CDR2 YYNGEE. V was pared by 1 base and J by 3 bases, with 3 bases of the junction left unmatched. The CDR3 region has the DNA TGTGCCAGCAGCGTATCCGGGACTAGCGGCTACGAGCAGTACTTC. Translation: CASSVSGTSGYEQYF.

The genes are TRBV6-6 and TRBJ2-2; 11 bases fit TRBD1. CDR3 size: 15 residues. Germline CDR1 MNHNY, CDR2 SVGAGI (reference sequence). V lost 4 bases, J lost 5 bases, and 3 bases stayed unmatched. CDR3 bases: TGTGCCAGCAGTTCGGGACAGGGGGAGACCGGGGAGCTGTTTTTT. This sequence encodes CASSSGQGETGELFF.

Here the CDR3 reads CASSAGLARETQYF. As DNA, the CDR3 is TGTGCCAGCAGCGCCGGACTAGCGAGAGAGACCCAGTACTTC. The chain combines TRBV5-5 with TRBJ2-5; 9 bases map to TRBD2. Germline V gene lookup returns CDR1 SGHKS and CDR2 YYEKEE (reference sequence). This CDR3 is built from 14 residues. V was pared by 4 bases and J by 4 bases, with 5 bases of the junction left unmatched.

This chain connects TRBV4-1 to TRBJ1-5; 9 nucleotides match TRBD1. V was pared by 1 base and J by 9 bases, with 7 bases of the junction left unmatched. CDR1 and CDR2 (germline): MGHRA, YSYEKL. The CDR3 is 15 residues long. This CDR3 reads CASSQGGQGEGPQHF. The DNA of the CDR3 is TGCGCCAGCAGCCAAGGGGGACAGGGAGAAGGGCCCCAGCATTTT.

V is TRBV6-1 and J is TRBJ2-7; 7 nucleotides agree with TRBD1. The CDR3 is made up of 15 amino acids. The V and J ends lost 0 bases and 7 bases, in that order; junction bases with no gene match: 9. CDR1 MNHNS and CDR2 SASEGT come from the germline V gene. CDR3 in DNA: TGTGCCAGCAGTGAAGCAGTGACAGGGTTCGGAGAGCAGTACTTC. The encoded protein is CASSEAVTGFGEQYF.

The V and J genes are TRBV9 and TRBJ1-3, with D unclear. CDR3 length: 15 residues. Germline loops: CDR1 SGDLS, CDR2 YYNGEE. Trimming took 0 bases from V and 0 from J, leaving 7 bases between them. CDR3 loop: CASSVGYNSGNTIYF. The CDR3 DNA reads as TGTGCCAGCAGCGTAGGATACAACTCTGGAAACACCATATATTTT.